What follows describes a single TCR beta chain. The data originate from a study of shared T cell receptors in the human thymus. This CDR3 has 14 amino acids. The ends lost 5 bases at V and 5 bases at J; junction bases unmatched: 6. CDR1 and CDR2 (germline): MDHEN, SYDVKM. The data were produced by immunoSEQ multiplex PCR, yet TCRdb's version contains in-frame clones alone and is incomplete. Among hundreds of thousands of clones listed, approximately 89% were seen once. Separately, the same data were catalogued under a study of human thymus T cells.

The receptor was derived from a boy younger than two with a congenital heart defect. This chain connects TRBV28 to TRBJ2-7, with 10 positions matching TRBD1. Sequenced: thymocytes. The CDR3 coding sequence is TGTGCCAGCAGTCTCCGACAGGGGGCAGACGAGCAGTACTTC. Translated, it gives CASSLRQGADEQYF. The entire variable domain, with the rest obtained from reference TRBV28 and TRBJ2-7, is as follows: DVKVTQSSRYLVKRTGEKVFLECVQDMDHENMFWYRQDPGLGLRLIYFSYDVKMKEKGDIPEGYSVSREKKERFSLILESASTNQTSMYLCASSLRQGADEQYFGPGTRLTVT.